What follows are 10 T cell receptor beta chains derived from one specimen sequenced in a study of beta chain features in type 1 diabetes (dated by TCRdb to between 2017 and 2018). Receptor amplification or capture employed the immunoSEQ multiplex PCR assay. All of the isolated RNA was reverse transcribed with the High Capacity cDNA Reverse Transcription Kit, so expressed TCRB transcripts were sequenced. TCRdb retrieved this table from immuneACCESS and kept in-frame rearrangements only. Not all clones are present; in checked studies, unresolved V genes account for under half, and no reason is known for the remainder. The sample table contains about 390,000 clones; only one count was recorded for around 10% of them. The ten largest clonotypes hold about 0.63% of the sample. Their cognate antigens are unknown. Paper-wide results and their limitations: A moderate but significant shortening of TCRB CDR3 length was observed in type 1 diabetes patients in all four CD4+ subsets.

The sample consisted of central memory CD4+ T cells from blood. These receptors all come from a man aged 30 to 45 with type 1 diabetes.

This clone was found a few times. The chain is built from TRBV13 and TRBJ2-2, with D possibly matching TRBD2 (5 bases). The CDR3 runs 15 residues. The germline V gene has CDR1 PRHDT and CDR2 FYEKMQ (reference sequence). Trimming removed 0 bases at V and 6 bases at J, with 11 bases between. The CDR3 loop is CASSLGGSASGELFF. The CDR3, as DNA: TGTGCCAGCAGCTTAGGGGGTAGCGCCTCCGGGGAGCTGTTTTTT. The whole variable domain, filled in from reference TRBV13 and TRBJ2-2, reads AAGVIQSPRHLIKEKRETATLKCYPIPRHDTVYWYQQGPGQDPQFLISFYEKMQSDKGSIPDRFSAQQFSDYHSELNMSSLELGDSALYFCASSLGGSASGELFFGEGSRLTVL.

This rearrangement joins TRBV18 to TRBJ2-2; D possibly corresponds to TRBD2 (6 bases). The V gene lost 6 bases and the J gene lost 6 bases, with 14 bases spanning the gap. The germline V gene has CDR1 KGHSH and CDR2 LQKENI. The CDR3 extends over 14 amino acids. The CDR3 region is CASSNRETAGELFF. CDR3 bases: TGTGCCAGCTCCAACCGGGAGACCGCCGGGGAGCTGTTTTTT.

As for this clone: A read error is the likely source, as a far larger clone sits one nucleotide away. V and J are TRBV11-2 and TRBJ2-5; D unresolved. The germline V gene has CDR1 SGHAT and CDR2 FQNNGV. The CDR3 runs 12 residues. Trimming took off 3 bases at V and 2 bases at J, with 4 bases between the two ends. In DNA form, the CDR3 reads TGTGCCAGCAGCTTGAGGCAAGAGACCCAGTACTTC. This gives the protein CASSLRQETQYF. The variable domain in full, completed from reference TRBV11-2 and TRBJ2-5, reads EAGVAQSPRYKIIEKRQSVAFWCNPISGHATLYWYQQILGQGPKLLIQFQNNGVVDDSQLPKDRFSAERLKGVDSTLKIQPAKLEDSAVYLCASSLRQETQYFGPGTRLLVL.

The chain has TRBV7-8 and TRBJ2-7, with a possible D match to TRBD2 (5 bases). The germline V and J ends were trimmed by 2 bases and 4 bases, with 15 bases remaining between them. The CDR3 has 15 residues. CDR1 and CDR2 from the germline V gene are SGHVS and FQNEAQ. CDR3 protein: CASSLSYEGIYEQYF. CDR3 coding DNA: TGTGCCAGCAGCTTAAGTTATGAGGGTATTTACGAGCAGTACTTC.

On this clone: An end of the junction does not agree with germline; a read error may underlie this. The chain uses TRBV7-7 and TRBJ2-2, with TRBD1 as a possible D gene (8 bases). The length of the CDR3 is 15 residues. In germline, CDR1 is SSHAT, CDR2 FNYEAQ (reference sequence). The CDR3 DNA reads TGTGCTAGCAGCTCGGACAGGGAGGGGACCGGGGAGCTGTTTTTT. Translated, it gives CASSSDREGTGELFF.

This clone was counted between two and nine times. The chain employs TRBV11-2 and TRBJ1-4; D is uncertain. Trimming left V 6 bases short and J 8 bases short, with 16 bases between. The CDR3 length is 14 residues. From germline, CDR1 is SGHAT and CDR2 FQNNGV. The CDR3 sequence: CASRHTAEGEKLFF. DNA for the CDR3: TGTGCCAGCAGACACACCGCCGAGGGCGAAAAACTGTTTTTT.

This clone was seen more than once but under ten times. The rearrangement uses TRBV2 and TRBJ2-3, with a weak D call TRBD2 (6 bases). V was shortened by 7 bases and J by 5 bases, with 10 bases between the two germline ends. The length of the CDR3 is 12 residues. Germline assignment: CDR1 SNHLY and CDR2 FYNNEI. This chain's CDR3 is CASKEGGDTQYF. The CDR3 DNA reads as TGTGCCAGCAAGGAGGGAGGAGATACGCAGTATTTT.

This clone was seen a handful of times. At the DNA level, this CDR3 is encoded by other sequences in the same sample as well. V usage is TRBV6-6 and J usage is TRBJ1-1, with 7 bases that match TRBD1. Germline V gene lookup returns CDR1 MNHNY and CDR2 SVGAGI (reference sequence). The CDR3 has 14 residues. Germline trimming cut 2 bases from V and 1 base from J; bases unmatched to any gene: 1. The CDR3 region has the DNA TGTGCCAGCAGTTACGACAGGGAGAACACTGAAGCTTTCTTT. Its translation is CASSYDRENTEAFF.

This clone was seen more than once but under ten times. The chain carries TRBV9 and TRBJ1-2; no clear D gene. Trimming took off 4 bases at V and 0 bases at J, with 10 bases between the two ends. The CDR3 is 14 amino acids. The germline V gene has CDR1 SGDLS and CDR2 YYNGEE. The CDR3 here is CASSPRRTNYGYTF. The CDR3 bases are TGTGCCAGCAGCCCCCGGCGGACTAACTATGGCTACACCTTC.

This clone was observed a few times. CDR3 sequence reads: CASRRTGVVGEKLFF. DNA of the CDR3: TGTGCCAGCAGACGGACAGGGGTGGTTGGGGAAAAACTGTTTTTT. The V and J genes are TRBV7-9 and TRBJ1-4; 9 bases are shared with TRBD1. The CDR3 runs 15 residues. Germline V gene data show CDR1 as SEHNR and CDR2 as FQNEAQ (reference sequence). Trimming at V came to 6 bases and at J to 8 bases, leaving 10 bases not matched to a gene.